Detailed here is one T cell receptor (beta chain). Its antigen is as yet unknown. It was one heparinised blood draw, averaging roughly 100 mL, that each donor gave. This CDR3 is built from 16 residues. Germline assignment: CDR1 SGHAT and CDR2 FQNNGV. The trim removed 7 bases at V and 5 bases at J, leaving 13 bases unmatched. As every portion of the isolated RNA was reverse transcribed, the sequencing read expressed TCRB transcripts. Profiled with immunoSEQ multiplex PCR; TCRdb holds only in-frame clones, not every one. The sample includes under 50,000 clones, over 50% of them seen just once. The sample originates from a study of beta chain features in type 1 diabetes. Study-wide context: Cell yields, age and gender were similar between patients and healthy donors.

The study, taken as a whole, reports: More deletions and fewer insertions at VDJ junctions were seen in type 1 diabetes patients.

The receptor was isolated from a woman younger than 30 in good health. This chain joins TRBV11-2 and TRBJ2-7, with 11 positions matching TRBD2. Sequencing was done on a sample of Tregs from blood. This chain's CDR3 is CASTPRGSGRADEQYF. CDR3 nucleotide sequence: TGTGCCAGCACCCCGAGGGGTAGCGGGAGGGCCGACGAGCAGTACTTC.